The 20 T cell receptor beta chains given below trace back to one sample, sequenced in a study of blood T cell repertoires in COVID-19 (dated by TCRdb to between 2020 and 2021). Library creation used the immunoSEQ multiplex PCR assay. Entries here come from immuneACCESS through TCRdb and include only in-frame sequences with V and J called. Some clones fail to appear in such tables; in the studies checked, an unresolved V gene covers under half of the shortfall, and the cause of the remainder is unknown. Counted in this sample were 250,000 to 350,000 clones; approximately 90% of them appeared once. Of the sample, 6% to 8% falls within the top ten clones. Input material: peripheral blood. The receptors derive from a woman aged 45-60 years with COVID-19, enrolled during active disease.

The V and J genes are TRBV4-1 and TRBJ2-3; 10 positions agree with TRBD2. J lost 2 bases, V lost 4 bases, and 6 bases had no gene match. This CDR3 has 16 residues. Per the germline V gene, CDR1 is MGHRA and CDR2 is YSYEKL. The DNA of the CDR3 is TGCGCCAGCAGCCTCGATGGACTAGCGGCCACAGATACGCAGTATTTT. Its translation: CASSLDGLAATDTQYF.

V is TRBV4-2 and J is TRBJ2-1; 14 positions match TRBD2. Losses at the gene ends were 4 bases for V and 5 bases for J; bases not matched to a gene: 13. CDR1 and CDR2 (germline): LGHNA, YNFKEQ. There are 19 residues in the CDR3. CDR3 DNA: TGTGCCAGCAGCCGTCGACTAGCGGGAGGGGGGTTCGCGGACAATGAGCAGTTCTTC. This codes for CASSRRLAGGGFADNEQFF.

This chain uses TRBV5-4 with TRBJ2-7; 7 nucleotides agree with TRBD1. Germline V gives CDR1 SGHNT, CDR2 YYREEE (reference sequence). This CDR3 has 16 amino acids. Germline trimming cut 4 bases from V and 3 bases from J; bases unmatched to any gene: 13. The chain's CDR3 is CASSPGRGQRVYEQYF. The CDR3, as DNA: TGTGCCAGCAGCCCGGGAAGGGGGCAGAGGGTCTACGAGCAGTACTTC.

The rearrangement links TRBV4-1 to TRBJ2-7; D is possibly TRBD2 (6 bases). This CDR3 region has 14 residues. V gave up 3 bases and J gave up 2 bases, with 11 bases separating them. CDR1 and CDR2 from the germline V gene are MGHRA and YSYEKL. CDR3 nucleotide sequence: TGCGCCAGCAGCCAGGGCGCGGGGCCCTACGAGCAGTACTTC. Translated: CASSQGAGPYEQYF.

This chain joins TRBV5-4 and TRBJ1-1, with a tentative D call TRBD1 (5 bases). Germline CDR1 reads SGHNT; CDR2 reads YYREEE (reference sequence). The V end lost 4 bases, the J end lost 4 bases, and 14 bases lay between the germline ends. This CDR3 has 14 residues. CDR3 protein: CASSPQPGGTEAFF. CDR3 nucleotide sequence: TGTGCCAGCAGCCCGCAACCCGGGGGCACTGAAGCTTTCTTT.

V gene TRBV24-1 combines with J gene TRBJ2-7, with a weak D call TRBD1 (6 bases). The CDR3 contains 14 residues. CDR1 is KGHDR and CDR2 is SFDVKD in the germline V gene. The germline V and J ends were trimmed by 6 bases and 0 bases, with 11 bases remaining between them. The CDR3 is CATSHGTPSYEQYF. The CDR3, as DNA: TGTGCCACCAGTCATGGGACACCCTCCTACGAGCAGTACTTC.

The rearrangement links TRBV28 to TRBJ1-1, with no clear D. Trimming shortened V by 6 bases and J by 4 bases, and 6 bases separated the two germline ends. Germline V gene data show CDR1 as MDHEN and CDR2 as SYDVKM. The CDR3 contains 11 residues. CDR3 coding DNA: TGTGCCAGCAGGTCTAGCACTGAAGCTTTCTTT. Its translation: CASRSSTEAFF. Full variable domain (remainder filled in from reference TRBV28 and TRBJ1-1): DVKVTQSSRYLVKRTGEKVFLECVQDMDHENMFWYRQDPGLGLRLIYFSYDVKMKEKGDIPEGYSVSREKKERFSLILESASTNQTSMYLCASRSSTEAFFGQGTRLTVV.

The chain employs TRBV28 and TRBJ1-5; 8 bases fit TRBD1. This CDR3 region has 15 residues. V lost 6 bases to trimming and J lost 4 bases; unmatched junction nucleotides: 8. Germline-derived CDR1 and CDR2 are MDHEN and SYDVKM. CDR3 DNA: TGTGCCAGCAGCTCCCCCGGACAGGGTAATCAGCCCCAGCATTTT. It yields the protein CASSSPGQGNQPQHF.

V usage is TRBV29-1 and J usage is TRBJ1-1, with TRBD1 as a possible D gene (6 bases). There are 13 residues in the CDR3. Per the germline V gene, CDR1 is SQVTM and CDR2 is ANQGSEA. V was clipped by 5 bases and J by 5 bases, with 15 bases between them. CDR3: CSVLPGAGTEAFF. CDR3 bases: TGCAGCGTTCTCCCAGGGGCAGGGACTGAAGCTTTCTTT.

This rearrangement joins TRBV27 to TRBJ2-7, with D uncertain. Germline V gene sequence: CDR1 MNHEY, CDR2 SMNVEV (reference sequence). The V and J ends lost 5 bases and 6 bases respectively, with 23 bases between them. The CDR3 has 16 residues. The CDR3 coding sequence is TGTGCCAGCAGTATTTCCCCCTTTATCGGAGCTCTCGAGCAGTACTTC. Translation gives CASSISPFIGALEQYF.

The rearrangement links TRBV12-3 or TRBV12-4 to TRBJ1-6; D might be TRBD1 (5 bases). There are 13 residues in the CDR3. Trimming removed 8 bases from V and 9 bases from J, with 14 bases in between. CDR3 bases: TGTGCCAGCCGGCCCCAGGGCCCTTCACCCCTCCACTTT. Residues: CASRPQGPSPLHF.

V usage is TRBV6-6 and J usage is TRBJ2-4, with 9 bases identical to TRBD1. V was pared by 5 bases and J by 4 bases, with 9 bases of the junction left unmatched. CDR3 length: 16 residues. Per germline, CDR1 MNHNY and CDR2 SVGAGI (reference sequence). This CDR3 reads CASSASTGGIKNIQYF. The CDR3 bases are TGTGCCAGCAGTGCCTCGACAGGGGGGATAAAAAACATTCAGTACTTC.

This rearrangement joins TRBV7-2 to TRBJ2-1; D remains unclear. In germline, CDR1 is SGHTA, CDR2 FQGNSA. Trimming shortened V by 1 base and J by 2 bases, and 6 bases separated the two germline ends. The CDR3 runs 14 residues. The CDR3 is CASSLVRAYNEQFF. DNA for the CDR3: TGTGCCAGCAGCTTAGTCCGGGCCTACAATGAGCAGTTCTTC.

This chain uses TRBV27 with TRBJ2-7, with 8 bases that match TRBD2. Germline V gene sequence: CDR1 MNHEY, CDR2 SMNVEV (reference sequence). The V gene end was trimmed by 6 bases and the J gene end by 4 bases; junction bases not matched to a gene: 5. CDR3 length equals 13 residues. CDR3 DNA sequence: TGTGCCAGCAGCCGGGGGGGTCTTTACGAGCAGTACTTC. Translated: CASSRGGLYEQYF.

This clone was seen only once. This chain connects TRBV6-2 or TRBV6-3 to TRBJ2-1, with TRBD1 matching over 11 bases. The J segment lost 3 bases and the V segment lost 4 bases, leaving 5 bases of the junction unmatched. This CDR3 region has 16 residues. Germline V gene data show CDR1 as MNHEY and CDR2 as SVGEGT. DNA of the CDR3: TGTGCCAGCAGTTCGACTGGGACAGGGGGCTACAATGAGCAGTTCTTC. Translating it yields CASSSTGTGGYNEQFF.

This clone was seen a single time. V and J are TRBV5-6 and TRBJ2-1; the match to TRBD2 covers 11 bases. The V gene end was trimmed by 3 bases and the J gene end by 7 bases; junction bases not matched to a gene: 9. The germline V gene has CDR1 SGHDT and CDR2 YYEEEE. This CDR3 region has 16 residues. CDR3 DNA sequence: TGTGCCAGCAGCTCGTCGACTAGCGGGAAAGTAAATGAGCAGTTCTTC. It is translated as CASSSSTSGKVNEQFF.

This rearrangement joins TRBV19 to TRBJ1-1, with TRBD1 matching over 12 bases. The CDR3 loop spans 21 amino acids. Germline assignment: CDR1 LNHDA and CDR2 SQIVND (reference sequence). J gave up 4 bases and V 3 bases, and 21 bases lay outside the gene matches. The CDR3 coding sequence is TGTGCCAGTAGTATCCTATCATTGAACCGGGACAGGGGGCGGGTGAGCACTGAAGCTTTCTTT. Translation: CASSILSLNRDRGRVSTEAFF.

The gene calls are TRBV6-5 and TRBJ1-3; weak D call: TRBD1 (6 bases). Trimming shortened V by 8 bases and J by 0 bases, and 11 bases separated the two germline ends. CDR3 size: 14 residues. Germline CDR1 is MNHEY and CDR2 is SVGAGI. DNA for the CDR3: TGTGCCAGCTCAAGGGACATCTCTGGAAACACCATATATTTT. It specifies CASSRDISGNTIYF.

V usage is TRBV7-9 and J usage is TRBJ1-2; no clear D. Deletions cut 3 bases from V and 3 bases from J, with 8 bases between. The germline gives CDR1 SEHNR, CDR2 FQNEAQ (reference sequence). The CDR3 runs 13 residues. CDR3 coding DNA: TGTGCCAGCAGCTTCGGAACAGACTATGGCTACACCTTC. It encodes CASSFGTDYGYTF.

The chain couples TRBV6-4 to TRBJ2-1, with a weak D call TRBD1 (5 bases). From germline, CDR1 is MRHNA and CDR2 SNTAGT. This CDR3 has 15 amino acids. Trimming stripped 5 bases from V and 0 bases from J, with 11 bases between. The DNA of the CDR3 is TGTGCCAGCAGTCCTGACGACAGCTCCTACAATGAGCAGTTCTTC. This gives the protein CASSPDDSSYNEQFF.